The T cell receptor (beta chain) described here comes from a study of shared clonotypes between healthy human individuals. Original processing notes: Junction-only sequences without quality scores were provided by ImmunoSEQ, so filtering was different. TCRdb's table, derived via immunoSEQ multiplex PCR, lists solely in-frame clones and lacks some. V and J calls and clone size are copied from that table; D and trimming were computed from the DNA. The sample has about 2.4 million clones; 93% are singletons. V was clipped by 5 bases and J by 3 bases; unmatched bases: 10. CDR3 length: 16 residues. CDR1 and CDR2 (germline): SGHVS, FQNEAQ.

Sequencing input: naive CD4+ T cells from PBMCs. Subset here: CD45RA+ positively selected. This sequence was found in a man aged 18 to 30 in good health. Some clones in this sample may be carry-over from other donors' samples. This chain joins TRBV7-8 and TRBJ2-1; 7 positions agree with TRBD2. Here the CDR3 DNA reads TGTGCCAGCAGCCGGGGGAGGGACGGACTCTACAATGAGCAGTTCTTC. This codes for CASSRGRDGLYNEQFF. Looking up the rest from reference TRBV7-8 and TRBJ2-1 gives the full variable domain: GAGVSQSPRYKVAKRGQDVALRCDPISGHVSLFWYQQALGQGPEFLTYFQNEAQLDKSGLPSDRFFAERPEGSVSTLKIQRTQQEDSAVYLCASSRGRDGLYNEQFFGPGTRLTVL.